This TCR beta chain was documented in a study of T cell responses to AZD1222 COVID-19 vaccine. The data were produced by immunoSEQ multiplex PCR, yet TCRdb's version contains in-frame clones alone and is incomplete. Of 95,000 or so clones listed, roughly 91% were seen once; the top ten hold 2.5% to 3%. Study-wide findings and caveats: It should be noted that donors were predominantly white British and more often female, and clonal diversity was possibly underestimated.

In regard to this clone: What it binds is not known. The junction does not match germline at one end; this may be a read error.

Sequences were derived from peripheral blood, sampled on day 0 of MenACWY control vaccination. This TCR was sampled from an adult in good health.

The CDR3, as DNA: TGTGCCAGCAGCGTAGGCCCAGGGGGCGACCCCCACTTC. It encodes CASSVGPGGDPHF. This chain connects TRBV9 to TRBJ2-5, with 8 bases lining up with TRBD1. Germline values: CDR1 SGDLS, CDR2 YYNGEE. The CDR3 is 13 amino acids.